This TCR beta chain was obtained from a study of cytomegalovirus exposure and HLA in healthy donors. Unmatched junction bases numbered 8, after V lost 8 bases and J lost 6 bases. The germline V gene encodes CDR1 MNHNS and CDR2 SASEGT. The CDR3 has 14 amino acids. As regards this clone: Its specificity is unknown.

Primers included in the PCR were 60 Vbeta and 13 Jbeta primers. Method: immunoSEQ multiplex PCR; TCRdb's copy keeps in-frame clones and lacks some. The data show roughly 200,000 clones, approximately 80% seen once. Study-level findings and limits: The study assumed roughly uniform donor sequencing depth for presence/absence analyses. Later work associated around 18,000 TCR beta sequences with HLA alleles at 0.05 false discovery rate.

The sample consisted of PBMCs. V is TRBV6-1 and J is TRBJ1-5, with 9 positions matching TRBD1. The receptor was isolated from a female donor in good health and CMV-seronegative. CDR3 in DNA: TGTGCCAGCCGGGACAGGGAAGTTGGTCAGCCCCAGCATTTT. This translates into CASRDREVGQPQHF.